The T cell receptor (beta chain) described here comes from a study of CD8+ T cells in alopecia areata. Looking at the study overall: Each day, treated patients took oral tofacitinib twice, at 5 to 10 mg per dose.

Sample treatment: oral pan-JAK inhibitor, 5-10 mg twice daily. In germline, CDR1 is SNHLY, CDR2 FYNNEI. Trimming removed 3 bases at V and 7 bases at J, with 7 bases between. The CDR3 covers 13 residues. Notes on the study in general: Tofacitinib significantly decreased scalp clonality and expanded CD8+ clones among top 100.

With respect to this clone: Its target is not known.

cDNA reverse transcribed from extracted RNA served as the sequencing template. TCRdb keeps only in-frame clones here, not all; method: immunoSEQ multiplex PCR. The table has roughly 180,000 clones, about 55% seen once. The chain carries TRBV2 and TRBJ1-6; D unresolved. This TCR came from a human donor with alopecia areata. The specimen comprised CD8+ T cells sorted from blood, sampled at week 24, from a patient treated with tofacitinib. CDR3: CASSDSLNSPLHF. The CDR3 coding sequence is TGTGCCAGCAGTGACTCGCTGAATTCACCCCTCCACTTT.